This T cell receptor beta chain was obtained from a study of T cell clonality in common variable immunodeficiency. CDR3 length: 15 residues. Germline CDR1 is MRHNA and CDR2 is SNTAGT. V was clipped by 7 bases and J by 9 bases; unmatched bases: 15. Whole-study findings and limits: Fewer deletions and N-nucleotide insertions were reportedly seen in common variable immunodeficiency TCR beta sequences.

This clone turned up a few times. The antigen is unknown. The read stops 3 residues short of the end of the CDR3; the missing end is completed from the germline J gene. Most patients and controls had Caucasian heritage. Sequenced by immunoSEQ multiplex PCR; TCRdb stores in-frame clones only, minus some. The sample has about 31,000 clones, none seen only once; the top ten hold under 8.5%. Sequencing was done on a sample of peripheral blood mononuclear cells. The sequence derives from a human donor with common variable immunodeficiency. The gene calls are TRBV6-4 and TRBJ2-4, with 7 bases fitting TRBD2. The covered CDR3 bases are TGTGCCAGCATGGGAGGGGATAGGAGAGGGAGCATT. Its translation: CASMGGDRRGSI. The CDR3, in full, reads CASMGGDRRGSIQYF.